These T cell receptor beta chains were read from a single sample in a study of early stage breast cancer tumors. Using immunoSEQ multiplex PCR, the repertoire was profiled, and TCRdb retains in-frame clones only, with some absent. The profile shows about 48,000 clones, 83% of them singletons. The sequenced sample consisted of blood. These receptors all stem from a person in their fifties with breast cancer. CDR3s leave out the opening cysteine and the closing phenylalanine or tryptophan.

>TRBV7-2
ASSLALYSNQPQH
>TRBV10-3
AISESGGKGNSPLH
>TRBV6-1
ASSEDSLPGTSQETQY
>TRBV29-1
SVMTGRVTEAF
>TRBV2
ANQGQLFYGYT
>TRBV6-5
ASSWGTGDQPQH
>TRBV15
ATSRQDSSNQPQH
>TRBV6-5
ASGEHSYEQY
>TRBV20-1
SARDMGELF
>TRBV6-1
ASSDRDRKETQY
>TRBV9
ASSATPGASPQY
>TRBV5-6
ASSPGQAVWEQY
>TRBV18
ASSPPTRDTQY
>TRBV6-1
ASSPGQGGNSPLH
>TRBV19
ASTAGTYSGNTIY
>TRBV4-2
ASSQGLASGRGEQY
>TRBV7-2
ASSLARDYT
>TRBV11-2
ASSLAQGGATEAF
>TRBV30
AWSLTGGDTEAF
>TRBV19
ASRGDGYEQY
>TRBV2
ASSEAFGGGYETQY
>TRBV15
ATSTLAGEVYEQF
>TRBV7-9
ASSFGGANEKLF
>TRBV7-2
ASSFHMTGTTGELF